These 28 T cell receptor beta chains share one sample of origin, sequenced in a study of OX40 agonist ivuxolimab in advanced cancers. TCRdb keeps only in-frame clones here, not all; method: immunoSEQ multiplex PCR. The table has 14,000 to 15,000 clones, 70% to 75% seen once. The sequenced sample was CD4+ or CD8+ T cells sorted from blood, obtained in a trial of the OX40 agonist ivuxolimab. These receptors were collected from an adult with an advanced solid tumor such as melanoma, head and neck, liver or kidney cancer.

This chain uses TRBV19 with TRBJ1-5; D might be TRBD1 (5 bases). Trimming removed 5 bases from V and 5 bases from J, with 19 bases in between. Germline loops: CDR1 LNHDA, CDR2 SQIVND (reference sequence). The CDR3 sequence is 16 residues long. CDR3 region: CASSSEDTKTHQPQHF. CDR3 sequence (DNA): TGTGCCAGTAGTTCCGAGGACACGAAAACACATCAGCCCCAGCATTTT.

This clone was recorded once. This chain joins TRBV6-4 and TRBJ2-1, with TRBD1 identical over 11 bases. Per the germline V gene, CDR1 is MRHNA and CDR2 is SNTAGT. This CDR3 has 15 amino acids. The V segment lost 3 bases and the J segment 2 bases; nucleotides outside the gene matches: 0. CDR3 residues: CASSEDRGPYNEQFF. For the CDR3, the DNA is TGTGCCAGCAGTGAGGACAGGGGGCCCTACAATGAGCAGTTCTTC.

This clone is a singleton in its sample. This sequence joins TRBV7-3 and TRBJ2-1; 7 nucleotides align to TRBD2. This CDR3 has 15 amino acids. Germline CDR1 and CDR2: SGHTA and FQGTGA. V lost 4 bases and J lost 2; bases outside the gene matches: 5. The CDR3 coding sequence is TGTGCCAGCAGCTCTCGGGAGGCGGCCTACAATGAGCAGTTCTTC. It is translated as CASSSREAAYNEQFF.

The CDR3 sequence is CAWKSLGLASKETQYF. The CDR3 region has the DNA TGTGCCTGGAAATCTCTGGGACTAGCGTCCAAAGAGACCCAGTACTTC. The chain links TRBV30 to TRBJ2-5; TRBD2 aligns across 10 bases. From germline, CDR1 is GTSNPN and CDR2 SVGIG (reference sequence). The CDR3 spans 16 residues. V dropped 4 bases and J dropped 3; count of bases not matched to a gene: 11. Using reference TRBV30 and TRBJ2-5 for the parts outside the CDR3, the full variable domain is SQTIHQWPATLVQPVGSPLSLECTVEGTSNPNLYWYRQAAGRGLQLLFYSVGIGQISSEVPQNLSASRPQDRQFILSSKKLLLSDSGFYLCAWKSLGLASKETQYFGPGTRLLVL.

Points on this clone: Other DNA sequences within the sample encode an identical CDR3. V gene TRBV9 combines with J gene TRBJ2-7, with 9 bases that match TRBD1. The V gene end was trimmed by 4 bases and the J gene end by 3 bases; junction bases not matched to a gene: 2. The germline gives CDR1 SGDLS, CDR2 YYNGEE. This CDR3 spans 13 amino acids. The CDR3 loop reads CASSPGQGYEQYF. The DNA for the CDR3 is TGTGCCAGCAGCCCGGGACAGGGCTACGAGCAGTACTTC.

This chain links TRBV4-2 with TRBJ2-1, with D maybe TRBD1 (6 bases). This CDR3 has 15 residues. Germline V gene data show CDR1 as LGHNA and CDR2 as YNFKEQ. Trimming shortened V by 11 bases and J by 3 bases, and 20 bases separated the two germline ends. The CDR3 spells CAPHVGQGFYNEQFF. The CDR3 DNA reads TGTGCCCCCCACGTTGGTCAGGGGTTCTACAATGAGCAGTTCTTC.

The V and J genes are TRBV7-8 and TRBJ2-1, with 7 nucleotides matching TRBD2. Looked up from germline, CDR1 is SGHVS and CDR2 is FQNEAQ. J gave up 8 bases and V 11 bases, and 9 bases lay outside the gene matches. CDR3 length: 12 amino acids. The CDR3 loop is CAGGLPGDEQFF. In nucleotides, the CDR3 is TGTGCCGGGGGACTACCGGGCGATGAGCAGTTCTTC.

V is TRBV7-2 and J is TRBJ2-3; perhaps TRBD2 as D (6 bases). Per germline, CDR1 SGHTA and CDR2 FQGNSA. V shed 0 bases and J shed 3 bases, with 16 bases lying between them. The CDR3 contains 17 residues. The CDR3 protein is CASSLAGYGRTTDTQYF. Here the CDR3 DNA reads TGTGCCAGCAGCTTAGCGGGTTACGGGAGAACTACAGATACGCAGTATTTT.

The chain has TRBV27 and TRBJ2-1; maybe TRBD2 (7 bases). Germline V CDR1 and CDR2: MNHEY, SMNVEV (reference sequence). This CDR3 has 14 amino acids. Trimming removed 6 bases from V and 8 bases from J, with 17 bases in between. This CDR3 is CASSPWGGRDEQFF. In DNA form, the CDR3 reads TGTGCCAGCAGCCCCTGGGGGGGGCGGGATGAGCAGTTCTTC.

This chain joins TRBV29-1 and TRBJ2-7, with 16 bases that match TRBD2. CDR1 and CDR2 from the germline V gene are SQVTM and ANQGSEA. V lost 0 bases to trimming and J lost 4 bases; unmatched junction nucleotides: 12. The CDR3 has 19 amino acids. The CDR3 here is CSVEDPGTSGREIAYEQYF. CDR3 nucleotides: TGCAGCGTTGAAGATCCCGGGACTAGCGGGAGGGAAATTGCGTACGAGCAGTACTTC.

The chain carries TRBV4-2 and TRBJ2-7; 10 nucleotides agree with TRBD2. CDR1 and CDR2 from the germline V gene are LGHNA and YNFKEQ. The CDR3 runs 18 residues. Losses at the gene ends were 0 bases for V and 4 bases for J; bases not matched to a gene: 12. CDR3 nucleotide sequence: TGTGCCAGCAGCCAAGAAGGCCTAGCGGGAGCTGGGAGTTACGAGCAGTACTTC. This encodes CASSQEGLAGAGSYEQYF.

This sequence joins TRBV6-5 and TRBJ2-7; 8 bases map to TRBD2. In germline, CDR1 is MNHEY, CDR2 SVGAGI. This CDR3 is built from 16 residues. V was pared by 0 bases and J by 3 bases, with 7 bases of the junction left unmatched. This CDR3 is CASSYSGRGARYEQYF. For the CDR3, the DNA is TGTGCCAGCAGTTACTCGGGGCGGGGGGCGCGCTACGAGCAGTACTTC.

The J gene is TRBJ2-1, the V gene TRBV5-4, with 7 bases lining up with TRBD2. The junction had 20 bases not matched to a gene; V was cut back by 4 bases and J by 1 base. CDR1 SGHNT and CDR2 YYREEE come from the germline V gene (reference sequence). CDR3 length: 20 residues. The CDR3 DNA follows: TGTGCCAGCAGCGGCCGTGGGGCTAGCGGAGGGCGTGATTCCTACAATGAGCAGTTCTTC. Residues: CASSGRGASGGRDSYNEQFF.

CDR3 DNA: TGTGCCAGCAGCTTCCGGGACAGGATCGCCCCATCCTATGGCTACACCTTC. It specifies CASSFRDRIAPSYGYTF. V usage is TRBV5-6 and J usage is TRBJ1-2; TRBD1 matches at 8 bases. Germline V gene data show CDR1 as SGHDT and CDR2 as YYEEEE. The CDR3 has 17 amino acids. With V trimmed by 2 bases and J by 4 bases, 13 bases remained unmatched.

The chain couples TRBV27 to TRBJ2-5, with a tentative D call TRBD2 (5 bases). The CDR3 is 15 residues long. V gave up 4 bases and J gave up 2 bases, with 14 bases separating them. Germline lookup yields CDR1 MNHEY and CDR2 SMNVEV (reference sequence). CDR3 DNA: TGTGCCAGCAGTTCGGCGGGCTACCCTCAAGAGACCCAGTACTTC. It is translated as CASSSAGYPQETQYF.

The chain links TRBV19 to TRBJ2-1; D may be TRBD1 or TRBD2 (5 bases each). The V gene lost 2 bases and the J gene lost 0 bases, with 11 bases spanning the gap. Germline V lookup: CDR1 LNHDA, CDR2 SQIVND (reference sequence). The CDR3 has 16 amino acids. The chain's CDR3 is CASSISGASSYNEQFF. For the CDR3, the DNA is TGTGCCAGTAGTATATCCGGGGCCAGCTCCTACAATGAGCAGTTCTTC.

V usage is TRBV28 and J usage is TRBJ1-1, with 7 bases fitting TRBD1. V lost 8 bases to trimming and J lost 1 base; unmatched junction nucleotides: 4. CDR3 length equals 13 residues. Germline CDR1 MDHEN, CDR2 SYDVKM. CDR3: CASERQGNTEAFF. The DNA of the CDR3 is TGTGCCAGCGAGAGACAGGGGAACACTGAAGCTTTCTTT.

The chain couples TRBV6-5 to TRBJ2-7; D call uncertain. CDR3 size: 12 residues. The V end was cut by 8 bases, the J end by 3 bases, with 11 bases between. In germline, CDR1 is MNHEY, CDR2 SVGAGI. The CDR3 loop is CASFQFGYEQYF. CDR3 sequence (DNA): TGTGCCAGCTTCCAGTTCGGCTACGAGCAGTACTTC.

V and J are TRBV28 and TRBJ2-7; 7 bases map to TRBD2. V lost 3 bases to trimming and J lost 6 bases; unmatched junction nucleotides: 14. The CDR3 has 16 amino acids. Germline CDR1 and CDR2: MDHEN and SYDVKM. CDR3 nucleotide sequence: TGTGCCAGCAGTTTTTTGAGCGAGCGGGAATTCGGCGAGCAGTACTTC. This encodes CASSFLSEREFGEQYF.

The chain has TRBV6-1 and TRBJ2-1; 7 bases match TRBD1. J lost 0 bases, V lost 3 bases, and 5 bases had no gene match. The CDR3 consists of 16 residues. Germline CDR1 MNHNS, CDR2 SASEGT. This CDR3 reads CASSDKTGSSYNEQFF. The CDR3 DNA reads as TGTGCCAGCAGTGATAAGACAGGGAGCTCCTACAATGAGCAGTTCTTC.

The chain links TRBV28 to TRBJ2-1, with TRBD2 identical over 9 bases. The V and J ends lost 9 bases and 2 bases, in that order; junction bases with no gene match: 5. This CDR3 contains 14 residues. Germline V CDR1 and CDR2: MDHEN, SYDVKM. CDR3 residues: CASTTSGPYNEQFF. In DNA, the CDR3 is TGTGCCAGTACGACTAGCGGACCCTACAATGAGCAGTTCTTC.

The rearrangement links TRBV6-1 to TRBJ2-1; 12 nucleotides match TRBD2. Germline CDR1 and CDR2: MNHNS and SASEGT. Unmatched junction bases numbered 7, after V lost 4 bases and J lost 6 bases. The CDR3 contains 16 residues. CDR3: CASSVIGLAGFNEQFF. The CDR3 nucleotides are TGTGCCAGCAGTGTTATAGGACTAGCGGGATTCAATGAGCAGTTCTTC.

The chain carries TRBV5-1 and TRBJ2-3, with 11 positions matching TRBD1. J lost 3 bases, V lost 2 bases, and 5 bases had no gene match. The CDR3 runs 16 residues. CDR1 SGHRS and CDR2 YFSETQ come from the germline V gene. Here the CDR3 DNA reads TGCGCCAGCAGCTTAGGACAGGGGGCGCGTACAGATACGCAGTATTTT. Protein sequence: CASSLGQGARTDTQYF.

The chain is built from TRBV5-1 and TRBJ2-4, with 7 bases identical to TRBD1. The CDR3 length is 16 residues. J gave up 0 bases and V 4 bases, and 7 bases lay outside the gene matches. Germline CDR1 SGHRS, CDR2 YFSETQ. The CDR3 loop is CASSKGTEIAKNIQYF. The CDR3 region has the DNA TGCGCCAGCAGCAAAGGGACAGAAATAGCCAAAAACATTCAGTACTTC. Using reference TRBV5-1 and TRBJ2-4 for the parts outside the CDR3, the full variable domain is KAGVTQTPRYLIKTRGQQVTLSCSPISGHRSVSWYQQTPGQGLQFLFEYFSETQRNKGNFPGRFSGRQFSNSRSEMNVSTLELGDSALYLCASSKGTEIAKNIQYFGAGTRLSVL.

The chain recombines TRBV4-3 with TRBJ2-1; no reliable D call. V lost 0 bases and J 4 bases, leaving 19 bases between the germline ends. The CDR3 length is 18 residues. Per germline, CDR1 LGHNA and CDR2 YSLEER. The CDR3, as DNA: TGCGCCAGCAGCCAAGAGTCCAGGCCGACAAGCCTTTACAATGAGCAGTTCTTC. Residues: CASSQESRPTSLYNEQFF.

The chain carries TRBV11-3 and TRBJ2-1; maybe TRBD1 (6 bases). The germline gives CDR1 SGHNT, CDR2 YENEEA. Trimming shortened V by 1 base and J by 11 bases, and 30 bases separated the two germline ends. This CDR3 comprises 19 residues. This CDR3 is CASSLALGAGQLDMRKQFF. The CDR3 region has the DNA TGTGCCAGCAGCTTAGCCCTGGGGGCAGGGCAGCTAGACATGAGAAAGCAGTTCTTC.

This chain uses TRBV5-5 with TRBJ1-5; D might be TRBD1 (6 bases). The V gene lost 0 bases and the J gene lost 6 bases, with 10 bases spanning the gap. The CDR3 totals 14 residues. Germline V gene sequence: CDR1 SGHKS, CDR2 YYEKEE (reference sequence). The CDR3 sequence is CASSLEGGRQPQHF. For the CDR3, the DNA is TGTGCCAGCAGCTTGGAGGGGGGTCGTCAGCCCCAGCATTTT.

In the case of this clone: A much larger clone differs by one base, so this may be a read error. Other nucleotide sequences from this sample produce the same CDR3. CDR3 amino acids: CASSPPGLGTGELFF. CDR3 bases: TGTGCCAGCTCGCCACCGGGACTAGGGACCGGGGAGCTGTTTTTT. V usage is TRBV18 and J usage is TRBJ2-2; 8 nucleotides match TRBD2. The CDR3 consists of 15 residues. In germline, CDR1 is KGHSH, CDR2 LQKENI.